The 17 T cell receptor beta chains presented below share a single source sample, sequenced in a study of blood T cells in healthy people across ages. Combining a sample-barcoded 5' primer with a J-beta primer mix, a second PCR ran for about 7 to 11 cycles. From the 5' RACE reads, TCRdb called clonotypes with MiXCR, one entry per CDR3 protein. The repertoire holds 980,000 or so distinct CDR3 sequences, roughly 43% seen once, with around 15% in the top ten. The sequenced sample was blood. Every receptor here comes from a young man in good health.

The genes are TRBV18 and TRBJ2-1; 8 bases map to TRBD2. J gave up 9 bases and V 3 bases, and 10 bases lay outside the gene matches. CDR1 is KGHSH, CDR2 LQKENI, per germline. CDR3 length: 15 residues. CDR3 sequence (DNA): TGTGCCAGCTCACCTTTGGCGGGGGGCGCTTCTGAGCAGTTCTTC. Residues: CASSPLAGGASEQFF.

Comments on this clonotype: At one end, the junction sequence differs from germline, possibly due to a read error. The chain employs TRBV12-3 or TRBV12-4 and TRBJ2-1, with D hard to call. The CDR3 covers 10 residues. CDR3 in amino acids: CPTAENEQFF. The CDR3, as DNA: TGCCCCACGGCGGAGAATGAGCAGTTCTTC.

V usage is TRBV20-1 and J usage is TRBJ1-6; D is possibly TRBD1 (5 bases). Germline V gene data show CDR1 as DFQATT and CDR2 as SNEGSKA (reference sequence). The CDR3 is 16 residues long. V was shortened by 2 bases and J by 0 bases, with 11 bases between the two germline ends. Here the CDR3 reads CSARPGTSSYNSPLHF. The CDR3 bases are TGCAGTGCTAGACCCGGGACGAGCTCCTATAATTCACCCCTCCACTTT.

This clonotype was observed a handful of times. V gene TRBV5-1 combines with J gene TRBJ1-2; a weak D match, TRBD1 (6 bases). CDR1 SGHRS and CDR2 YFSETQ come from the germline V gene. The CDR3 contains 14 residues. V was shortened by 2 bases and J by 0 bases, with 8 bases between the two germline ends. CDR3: CASSFGTTNYGYTF. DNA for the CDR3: TGCGCCAGCAGCTTTGGGACAACTAACTATGGCTACACCTTC.

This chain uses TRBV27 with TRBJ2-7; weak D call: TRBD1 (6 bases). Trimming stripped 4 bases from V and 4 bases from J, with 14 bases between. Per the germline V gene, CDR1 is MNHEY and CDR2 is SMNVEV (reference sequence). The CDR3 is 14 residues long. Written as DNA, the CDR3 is TGTGCCAGCAGTTCCATACAGGGTCATTACGAGCAGTACTTC. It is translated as CASSSIQGHYEQYF.

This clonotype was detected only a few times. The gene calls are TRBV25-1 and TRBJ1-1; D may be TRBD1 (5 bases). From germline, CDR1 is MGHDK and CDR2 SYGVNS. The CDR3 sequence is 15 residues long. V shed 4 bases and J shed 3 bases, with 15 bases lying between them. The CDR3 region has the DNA TGTGCCAGCAGTGTACCGGGGGGACTATACACTGAAGCTTTCTTT. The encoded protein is CASSVPGGLYTEAFF.

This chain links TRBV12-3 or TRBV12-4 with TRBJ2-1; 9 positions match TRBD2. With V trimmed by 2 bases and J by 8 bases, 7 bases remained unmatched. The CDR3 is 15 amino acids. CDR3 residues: CASSLLGLASYEQFF. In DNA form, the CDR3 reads TGTGCCAGCAGTTTATTGGGACTAGCAAGCTATGAGCAGTTCTTC.

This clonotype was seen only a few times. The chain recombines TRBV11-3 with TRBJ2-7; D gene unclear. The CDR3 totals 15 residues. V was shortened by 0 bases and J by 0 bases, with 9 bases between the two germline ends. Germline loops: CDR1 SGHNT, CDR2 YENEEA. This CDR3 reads CASSLDMANSYEQYF. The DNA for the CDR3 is TGTGCCAGCAGCTTAGATATGGCGAACTCCTACGAGCAGTACTTC.

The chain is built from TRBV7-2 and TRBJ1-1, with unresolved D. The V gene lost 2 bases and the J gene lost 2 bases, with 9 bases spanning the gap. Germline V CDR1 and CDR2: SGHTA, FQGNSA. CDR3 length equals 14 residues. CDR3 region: CASSLYVLNTEAFF. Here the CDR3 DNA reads TGTGCCAGCAGCTTATATGTGTTAAACACTGAAGCTTTCTTT.

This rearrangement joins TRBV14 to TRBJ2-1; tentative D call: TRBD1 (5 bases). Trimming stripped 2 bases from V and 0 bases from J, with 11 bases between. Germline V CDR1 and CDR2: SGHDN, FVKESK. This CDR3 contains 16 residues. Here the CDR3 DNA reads TGTGCCAGCAGCCAATTGACAGTTAACTCCTACAATGAGCAGTTCTTC. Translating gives CASSQLTVNSYNEQFF.

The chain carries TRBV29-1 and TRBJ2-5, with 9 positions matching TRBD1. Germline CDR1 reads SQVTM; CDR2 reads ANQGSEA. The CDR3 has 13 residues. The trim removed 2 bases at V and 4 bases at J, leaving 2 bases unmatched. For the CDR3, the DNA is TGCAGCGTTGAACGGGACAGGGTAGAGACCCAGTACTTC. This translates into CSVERDRVETQYF.

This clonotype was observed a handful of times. In DNA form, the CDR3 reads TGTGCCAGCAGTTCCCCACCACAGGCATTCTACACAGATACGCAGTATTTT. It yields the protein CASSSPPQAFYTDTQYF. The chain uses TRBV6-2 or TRBV6-3 and TRBJ2-3; perhaps TRBD1 as D (5 bases). The V end was cut by 4 bases, the J end by 2 bases, with 19 bases between. Germline V gives CDR1 MNHEY, CDR2 SVGEGT. The length of the CDR3 is 17 residues.

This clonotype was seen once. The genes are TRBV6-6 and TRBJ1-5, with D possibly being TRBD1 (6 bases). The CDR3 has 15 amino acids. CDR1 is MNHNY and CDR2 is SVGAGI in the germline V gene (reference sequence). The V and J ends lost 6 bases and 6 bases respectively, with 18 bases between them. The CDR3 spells CASSTRDMGVQPQHF. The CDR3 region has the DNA TGTGCCAGCAGCACCCGGGACATGGGGGTTCAGCCCCAGCATTTT.

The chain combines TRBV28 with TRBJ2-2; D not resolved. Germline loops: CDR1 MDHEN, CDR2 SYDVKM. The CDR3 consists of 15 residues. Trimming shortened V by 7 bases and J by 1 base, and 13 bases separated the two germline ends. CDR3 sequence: CASTIRGLNTGELFF. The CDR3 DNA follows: TGTGCCAGCACCATCCGTGGGCTGAACACCGGGGAGCTGTTTTTT.

CDR3 nucleotides: TGTGCCAGCAGTGAAGGCGACATCCCAGATACGCAGTATTTT. As protein: CASSEGDIPDTQYF. The chain joins TRBV2 to TRBJ2-3; D remains unclear. The V and J ends lost 1 base and 4 bases respectively, with 9 bases between them. The germline gives CDR1 SNHLY, CDR2 FYNNEI. CDR3 length equals 14 residues.

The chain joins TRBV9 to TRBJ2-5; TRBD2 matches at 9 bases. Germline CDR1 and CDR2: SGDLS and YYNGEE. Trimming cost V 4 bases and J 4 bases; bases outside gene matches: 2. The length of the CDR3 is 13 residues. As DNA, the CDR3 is TGTGCCAGCAGCCGGGGACTAGCAGAGACCCAGTACTTC. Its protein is CASSRGLAETQYF.

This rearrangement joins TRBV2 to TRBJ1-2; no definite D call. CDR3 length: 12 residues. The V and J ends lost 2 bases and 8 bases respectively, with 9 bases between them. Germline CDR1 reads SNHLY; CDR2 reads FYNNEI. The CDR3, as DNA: TGTGCCAGCAGTGAACAAGGGAACGGCTACACCTTC. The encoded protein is CASSEQGNGYTF.